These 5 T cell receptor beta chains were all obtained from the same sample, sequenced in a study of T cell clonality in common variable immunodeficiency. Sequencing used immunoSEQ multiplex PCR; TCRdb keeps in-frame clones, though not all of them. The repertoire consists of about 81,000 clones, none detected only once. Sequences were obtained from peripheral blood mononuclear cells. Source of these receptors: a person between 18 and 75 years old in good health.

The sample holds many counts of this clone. CDR3 region: CASSMGRGLTEAFF. CDR3 DNA (partial): TGTGCCAGTAGTATGGGCAGGGGGTTAACTGAA. The V call is TRBV19, the J call TRBJ1-1, with 7 bases fitting TRBD1. The read gets to within 3 residues of the CDR3 end, and the germline J gene fills in the rest. Germline trimming cut 3 bases from V and 5 bases from J; bases unmatched to any gene: 6. Germline V lookup: CDR1 LNHDA, CDR2 SQIVND (reference sequence). This CDR3 is built from 14 residues.

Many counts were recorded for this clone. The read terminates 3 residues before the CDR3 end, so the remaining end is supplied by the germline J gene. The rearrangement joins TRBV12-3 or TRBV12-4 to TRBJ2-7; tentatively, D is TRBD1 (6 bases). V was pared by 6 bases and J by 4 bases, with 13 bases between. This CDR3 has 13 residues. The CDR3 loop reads CASRFGTKYEQYF. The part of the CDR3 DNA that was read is TGTGCCAGCAGATTCGGGACAAAATACGAG.

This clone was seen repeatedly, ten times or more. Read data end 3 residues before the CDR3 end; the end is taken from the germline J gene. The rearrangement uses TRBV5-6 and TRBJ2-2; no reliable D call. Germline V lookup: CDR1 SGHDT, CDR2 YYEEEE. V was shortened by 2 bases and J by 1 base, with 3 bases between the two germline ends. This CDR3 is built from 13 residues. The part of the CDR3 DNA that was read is TGTGCCAGCAGCTTTCAGAACACCGGGGAG. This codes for CASSFQNTGE. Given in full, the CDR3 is CASSFQNTGELFF.

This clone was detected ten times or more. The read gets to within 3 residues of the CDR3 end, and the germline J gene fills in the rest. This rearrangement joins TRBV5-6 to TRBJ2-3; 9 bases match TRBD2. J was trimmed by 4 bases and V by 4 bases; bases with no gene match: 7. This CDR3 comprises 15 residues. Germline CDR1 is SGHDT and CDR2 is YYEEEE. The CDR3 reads CASSTGLANADTQYF. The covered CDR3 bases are TGTGCCAGCAGCACGGGACTAGCAAACGCAGATACG.

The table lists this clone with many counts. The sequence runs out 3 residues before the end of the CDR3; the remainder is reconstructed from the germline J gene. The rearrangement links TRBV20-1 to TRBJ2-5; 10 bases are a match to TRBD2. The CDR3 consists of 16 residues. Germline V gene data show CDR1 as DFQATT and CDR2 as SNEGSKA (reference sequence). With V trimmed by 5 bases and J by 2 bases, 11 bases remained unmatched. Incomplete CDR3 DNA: TGCAGTGCTGTGGACCTAGCGGGAGCCAGACAAGAGACC. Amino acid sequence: CSAVDLAGARQET. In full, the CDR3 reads CSAVDLAGARQETQYF.